The 19 T cell receptor beta chains listed next were all sequenced from one sample in a study of T cells expressing NK-cell markers. TCRdb reprocessed the 5' RACE reads and stores each CDR3 protein as one record, lacking DNA. In total, the table holds around 550,000 distinct CDR3 sequences. The sample taken for sequencing was blood T cells: a sorted CD56 or NKG2C T cell subset, CD4+ or CD8+ T cells, or bulk PBMC T cells (not recorded which). The source is a man younger than 35 in good health.

The V and J genes are TRBV3-1 and TRBJ2-5; with no DNA, the TCRdb D assignment of TRBD1 cannot be verified. This CDR3 has 16 amino acids. Per germline, CDR1 LGHDT and CDR2 YNNKEL (reference sequence). CDR3 sequence: CASSLRGQGLTETQYF.

The chain combines TRBV28 with TRBJ2-7. Germline CDR1 and CDR2: MDHEN and SYDVKM. There are 14 residues in the CDR3. CDR3 region: CASTSADSSYEQYF. Together with reference TRBV28 and TRBJ2-7, the CDR3 gives the full variable domain: DVKVTQSSRYLVKRTGEKVFLECVQDMDHENMFWYRQDPGLGLRLIYFSYDVKMKEKGDIPEGYSVSREKKERFSLILESASTNQTSMYLCASTSADSSYEQYFGPGTRLTVT.

This chain joins TRBV5-5 and TRBJ1-2. The CDR3 is made up of 13 amino acids. Germline lookup yields CDR1 SGHKS and CDR2 YYEKEE (reference sequence). CDR3 loop: CASSPRGYNGYTF.

The rearrangement joins TRBV11-2 to TRBJ2-1; TCRdb selects TRBD2, and the lack of DNA leaves this call unchecked. Germline CDR1 and CDR2: SGHAT and FQNNGV. The CDR3 has 18 residues. CDR3 loop: CASSVVPGTSGRGNEQFF.

The rearrangement uses TRBV24-1 and TRBJ2-3; TCRdb's D call of TRBD1 is untestable without DNA. Germline V gene lookup returns CDR1 KGHDR and CDR2 SFDVKD. The CDR3 runs 16 residues. The CDR3 sequence is CATSDSGALGTDTQYF.

The J gene is TRBJ2-1, the V gene TRBV18; the D gene TCRdb calls, TRBD1, cannot be checked with no DNA. Germline V gives CDR1 KGHSH, CDR2 LQKENI. The length of the CDR3 is 13 residues. Here the CDR3 reads CASSASGTAEQFF. The entire variable domain, with the rest obtained from reference TRBV18 and TRBJ2-1, is as follows: NAGVMQNPRHLVRRRGQEARLRCSPMKGHSHVYWYRQLPEEGLKFMVYLQKENIIDESGMPKERFSAEFPKEGPSILRIQQVVRGDSAAYFCASSASGTAEQFFGPGTRLTVL.

V usage is TRBV7-9 and J usage is TRBJ1-2; TCRdb designates TRBD1, a call that cannot be tested without DNA. The germline CDR1 and CDR2 sequences are SEHNR and FQNEAQ (reference sequence). The CDR3 sequence is 15 residues long. The CDR3 sequence: CASSRRTGQNYGYTF.

The chain employs TRBV7-2 and TRBJ2-1; TCRdb calls TRBD2, which cannot be checked without DNA. Germline V gene sequence: CDR1 SGHTA, CDR2 FQGNSA. The CDR3 length is 16 residues. CDR3 protein: CASSQVGLAGVNEQFF. The variable domain in full, completed from reference TRBV7-2 and TRBJ2-1, reads GAGVSQSPSNKVTEKGKDVELRCDPISGHTALYWYRQSLGQGLEFLIYFQGNSAPDKSGLPSDRFSAERTGGSVSTLTIQRTQQEDSAVYLCASSQVGLAGVNEQFFGPGTRLTVL.

V usage is TRBV29-1 and J usage is TRBJ2-3; absent DNA, TCRdb's TRBD2 call cannot be checked. Germline CDR1 reads SQVTM; CDR2 reads ANQGSEA. The CDR3 loop spans 15 amino acids. CDR3 residues: CSVVGRQEGVGTQYF.

J is TRBJ2-3 and V is TRBV2; the TCRdb D gene call, TRBD2, has no DNA to confirm it. Per germline, CDR1 SNHLY and CDR2 FYNNEI. The CDR3 is 17 residues long. CDR3 sequence reads: CASSPGRGRDSTDTQYF.

The V call is TRBV9, the J call TRBJ2-1; TCRdb's D call, TRBD2, is unchecked because there is no DNA. Germline loops: CDR1 SGDLS, CDR2 YYNGEE. The CDR3 has 14 amino acids. The CDR3 sequence: CASSAGEGVYEQFF.

The chain combines TRBV2 with TRBJ1-1; TCRdb reports TRBD1, a call that lacks DNA to check it against. The germline CDR1 and CDR2 sequences are SNHLY and FYNNEI. This CDR3 comprises 15 residues. CDR3 protein: CASRGSGGGRTEAFF. The variable domain in full, with the rest retrieved from reference TRBV2 and TRBJ1-1, is EPEVTQTPSHQVTQMGQEVILRCVPISNHLYFYWYRQILGQKVEFLVSFYNNEISEKSEIFDDQFSVERPDGSNFTLKIRSTKLEDSAMYFCASRGSGGGRTEAFFGQGTRLTVV.

The chain employs TRBV20-1 and TRBJ2-3. CDR3 length: 11 residues. Per the germline V gene, CDR1 is DFQATT and CDR2 is SNEGSKA (reference sequence). This CDR3 is CSAEDQATQYF.

This chain connects TRBV9 to TRBJ2-1; TCRdb's D call of TRBD1 is untestable without DNA. Germline lookup yields CDR1 SGDLS and CDR2 YYNGEE. The CDR3 totals 15 residues. The CDR3 loop reads CASSSGLGDYNEQFF.

This chain connects TRBV18 to TRBJ2-5; TCRdb reports TRBD1, a call that lacks DNA to check it against. CDR1 and CDR2 (germline): KGHSH, LQKENI. The CDR3 spans 16 residues. CDR3: CASSPDRDSLQETQYF.

The rearrangement uses TRBV30 and TRBJ2-1. The CDR3 length is 13 residues. CDR1 GTSNPN and CDR2 SVGIG come from the germline V gene (reference sequence). The CDR3 region is CAWSVLSDPEQFF.

The chain links TRBV6-5 to TRBJ1-4; TCRdb's D gene call, TRBD1, goes unchecked for lack of DNA. The CDR3 contains 12 residues. The germline V gene encodes CDR1 MNHEY and CDR2 SVGAGI. The CDR3 loop reads CGSGGVGEKLFF.

V is TRBV29-1 and J is TRBJ2-2; checking the TCRdb D call of TRBD1 is not possible without DNA. This CDR3 has 15 amino acids. Germline CDR1 and CDR2: SQVTM and ANQGSEA. The CDR3 sequence: CSVVQGAIETGELFF.

J is TRBJ2-6 and V is TRBV4-1; lacking DNA, the TRBD2 call made by TCRdb goes unchecked. Germline-derived CDR1 and CDR2 are MGHRA and YSYEKL. The CDR3 is made up of 18 amino acids. The CDR3 reads CASSQVVAGDSGANVLTF.